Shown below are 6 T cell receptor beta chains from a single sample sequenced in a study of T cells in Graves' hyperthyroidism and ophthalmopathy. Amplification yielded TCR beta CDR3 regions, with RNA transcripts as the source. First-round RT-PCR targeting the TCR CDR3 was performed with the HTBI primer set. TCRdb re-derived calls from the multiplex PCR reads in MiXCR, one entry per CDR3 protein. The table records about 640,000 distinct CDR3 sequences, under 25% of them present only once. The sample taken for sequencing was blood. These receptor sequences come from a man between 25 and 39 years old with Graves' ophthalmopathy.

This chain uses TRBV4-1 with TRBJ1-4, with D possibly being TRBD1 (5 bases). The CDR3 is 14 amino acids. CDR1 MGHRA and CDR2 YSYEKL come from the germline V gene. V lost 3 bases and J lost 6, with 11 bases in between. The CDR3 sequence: CASSQGPFDEKLFF. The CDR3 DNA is TGCGCCAGCAGCCAGGGACCCTTCGATGAAAAACTGTTTTTT.

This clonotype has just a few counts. Here the CDR3 reads CSARDRTTGGPYEQYF. In nucleotides, the CDR3 is TGCAGTGCTAGAGACAGGACTACAGGGGGTCCCTACGAGCAGTACTTC. V usage is TRBV20-1 and J usage is TRBJ2-7, with TRBD1 identical over 8 bases. CDR3 length: 16 amino acids. Trimming at V came to 0 bases and at J to 2 bases, leaving 9 bases not matched to a gene. CDR1 DFQATT and CDR2 SNEGSKA come from the germline V gene (reference sequence).

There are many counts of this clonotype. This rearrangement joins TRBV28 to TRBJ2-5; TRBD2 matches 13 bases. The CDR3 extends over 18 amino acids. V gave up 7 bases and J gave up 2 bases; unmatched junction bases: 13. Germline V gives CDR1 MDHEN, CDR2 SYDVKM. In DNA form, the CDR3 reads TGTGCCAGCACCCCGTGGGGACTAGCGGGAAGGGGGCAAGAGACCCAGTACTTC. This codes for CASTPWGLAGRGQETQYF. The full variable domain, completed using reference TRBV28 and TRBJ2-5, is DVKVTQSSRYLVKRTGEKVFLECVQDMDHENMFWYRQDPGLGLRLIYFSYDVKMKEKGDIPEGYSVSREKKERFSLILESASTNQTSMYLCASTPWGLAGRGQETQYFGPGTRLLVL.

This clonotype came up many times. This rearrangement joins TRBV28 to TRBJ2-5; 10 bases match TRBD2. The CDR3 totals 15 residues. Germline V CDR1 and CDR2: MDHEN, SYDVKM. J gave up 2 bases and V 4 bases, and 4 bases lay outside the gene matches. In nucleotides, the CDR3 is TGTGCCAGCAGTTCCGGGACTAGCGCACAAGAGACCCAGTACTTC. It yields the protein CASSSGTSAQETQYF.

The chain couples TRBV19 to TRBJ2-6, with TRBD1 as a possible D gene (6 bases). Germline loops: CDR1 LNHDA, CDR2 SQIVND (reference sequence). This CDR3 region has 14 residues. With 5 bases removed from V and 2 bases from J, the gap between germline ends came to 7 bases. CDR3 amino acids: CASSSGAGANVLTF. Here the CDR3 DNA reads TGTGCCAGTAGTTCAGGGGCTGGGGCCAACGTCCTGACTTTC.

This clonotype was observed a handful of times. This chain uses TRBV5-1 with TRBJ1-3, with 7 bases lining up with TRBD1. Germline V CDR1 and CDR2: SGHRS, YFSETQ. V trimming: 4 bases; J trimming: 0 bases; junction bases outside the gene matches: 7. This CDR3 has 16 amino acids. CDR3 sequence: CASSQGQTSSGNTIYF. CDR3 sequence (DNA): TGCGCCAGCAGCCAGGGACAGACGAGCTCTGGAAACACCATATATTTT.